These T cell receptor beta chains were read from a single sample in a study of beta chain features in type 1 diabetes. TCRdb's copy holds only in-frame clones and misses some; the assay was immunoSEQ multiplex PCR. The table shows 350,000 to 450,000 clones, with roughly 16% occurring only once. Sequences were obtained from naive CD4+ T cells from blood. The source of these receptors is a woman younger than 35 in good health. Each CDR3 is given with its conserved first and last residue. The D gene is left open where the match is weak. Clone size is stated in some rows and not others, as once, few, many or a class when expanded.

cdr3_length clone_size j_call d_call v_call cdr3_aa cdr3_nt
13 . TRBJ2-2 . TRBV6-6 CASSGRNTGELFF TGTGCCAGCAGTGGGCGAAACACCGGGGAGCTGTTTTTT
18 . TRBJ2-7 TRBD2 TRBV9 CASSATEGGLAGPSGQYF TGTGCCAGCAGCGCGACCGAGGGGGGACTAGCGGGACCCTCAGGGCAGTACTTC
13 . TRBJ1-4 TRBD1 TRBV25-1 CASRGTGHEKLFF TGTGCCAGCCGCGGGACAGGGCACGAAAAACTGTTTTTT
15 few TRBJ1-3 . TRBV7-9 CASSTRPGSGNTIYF TGTGCCAGCAGCACACGACCGGGCTCTGGAAACACCATATATTTT
15 . TRBJ2-5 TRBD1 TRBV7-7 CASSLQTGGGETQYF TGTGCCAGCAGCCTACAGACAGGGGGAGGGGAGACCCAGTACTTC
11 . TRBJ2-1 . TRBV28 CASSQYNEQFF TGTGCCAGCAGTCAGTACAATGAGCAGTTCTTC
14 . TRBJ2-1 TRBD1 TRBV27 CASSLGTVDNEQFF TGTGCCAGCAGTCTGGGGACAGTTGACAATGAGCAGTTCTTC
15 . TRBJ1-5 TRBD1 TRBV7-2 CASTDRDSFNQPQHF TGTGCCAGCACCGATAGGGACAGCTTTAATCAGCCCCAGCATTTT
15 . TRBJ2-3 TRBD2 TRBV5-6 CASTRAGDSSDTQYF TGTGCCAGCACCCGAGCGGGAGATTCTTCAGATACGCAGTATTTT
16 . TRBJ2-3 TRBD1 TRBV15 CATSRADRGLTDTQYF TGTGCCACCAGCAGAGCAGACAGGGGGCTCACAGATACGCAGTATTTT
14 few TRBJ1-2 . TRBV30 CAWSGHRFDYGYTF TGTGCCTGGAGTGGGCACAGGTTTGACTATGGCTACACCTTC
16 few TRBJ2-7 TRBD2 TRBV4-3 CASSQGLARSPYEQYF TGCGCCAGCAGCCAAGGACTAGCGAGGAGTCCCTACGAGCAGTACTTC
14 . TRBJ1-1 . TRBV5-1 CASSSGTLNTEAFF TGCGCCAGCAGCTCCGGGACACTGAACACTGAAGCTTTCTTT
18 few TRBJ2-5 TRBD2 TRBV28 CASSPRWTSGIGRETQYF TGTGCCAGCAGTCCCCGCTGGACTAGCGGGATCGGACGTGAGACCCAGTACTTC
12 . TRBJ1-1 . TRBV18 CASSSTGSEAFF TGTGCCAGCTCATCAACAGGGTCTGAAGCTTTCTTT
13 . TRBJ2-1 . TRBV29-1 CSVGVSSYNEQFF TGCAGCGTTGGAGTTAGCTCCTACAATGAGCAGTTCTTC
16 few TRBJ1-1 TRBD1 TRBV7-9 CASSFSPTGQNTEAFF TGTGCCAGCAGCTTCTCCCCGACAGGGCAGAACACTGAAGCTTTCTTT
15 . TRBJ2-1 TRBD1 TRBV25-1 CASRRTGNSYNEQFF TGTGCCAGCCGACGGACAGGGAACTCCTACAATGAGCAGTTCTTC
15 . TRBJ1-2 . TRBV6-5 CASSHRPTGNYGYTF TGTGCCAGCAGCCACCGGCCGACAGGCAACTATGGCTACACCTTC
17 . TRBJ2-6 . TRBV4-2 CASSQVPQGTGANVLTF TGTGCCAGCAGCCAAGTTCCCCAGGGAACCGGGGCCAACGTCCTGACTTTC
17 few TRBJ2-5 TRBD2 TRBV18 CASSPPTSGRFLETQYF TGTGCCAGCTCACCACCAACTAGCGGGAGGTTCTTGGAGACCCAGTACTTC
10 once TRBJ1-5 . TRBV5-4 CASTLRPQHF TGTGCCAGCACCCTCCGGCCCCAGCATTTT
15 few TRBJ2-5 . TRBV4-2 CASSSTRSPEETQYF TGTGCCAGCAGCTCTACCCGGAGCCCCGAGGAGACCCAGTACTTC
12 . TRBJ1-2 . TRBV6-5 CASSSGILGYTF TGTGCCAGCAGTTCAGGGATCCTTGGCTACACCTTC
15 few TRBJ2-2 TRBD2 TRBV9 CASSEGTSPTGELFF TGTGCCAGCAGCGAGGGGACTAGCCCCACCGGGGAGCTGTTTTTT
14 few TRBJ2-7 TRBD2 TRBV7-2 CASSFGLGVYEQYF TGTGCCAGCAGCTTCGGACTAGGAGTCTACGAGCAGTACTTC
14 . TRBJ1-1 . TRBV19 CASSIDPRNTEAFF TGTGCCAGTAGTATAGATCCCAGAAACACTGAAGCTTTCTTT
14 . TRBJ1-5 . TRBV30 CAWSVLGSNQPQHF TGTGCCTGGAGTGTACTAGGCAGCAATCAGCCCCAGCATTTT
17 few TRBJ2-1 TRBD2 TRBV7-2 CASSPRTSGRAGYEQFF TGTGCCAGCAGCCCGCGGACTAGCGGGAGGGCCGGGTATGAGCAGTTCTTC
13 . TRBJ1-2 . TRBV5-1 CASSGRREGGYTF TGCGCCAGCAGCGGTAGACGGGAGGGAGGCTACACCTTC
13 . TRBJ2-1 . TRBV29-1 CRGGGASYNEQFF TGCAGGGGTGGGGGGGCCTCCTACAATGAGCAGTTCTTC
13 . TRBJ2-3 . TRBV7-6 CASSQPRGDTQYF TGTGCCAGCAGCCAGCCCCGGGGTGATACGCAGTATTTT
14 few TRBJ2-5 TRBD2 TRBV7-2 CASSRTRDQETQYF TGTGCCAGCAGTAGGACTAGAGACCAAGAGACCCAGTACTTC
14 . TRBJ2-3 TRBD2 TRBV18 CASSPGLPTDTQYF TGTGCCAGCTCCCCGGGACTACCAACAGATACGCAGTATTTT
16 few TRBJ2-5 TRBD1 TRBV28 CASSSAGTGGMETQYF TGTGCCAGCAGTTCCGCCGGGACAGGGGGTATGGAGACCCAGTACTTC
12 . TRBJ1-5 . TRBV5-6 CASSLGDQPQHF TGTGCCAGCAGCTTAGGAGATCAGCCCCAGCATTTT
12 few TRBJ1-5 . TRBV28 CASSFSDQPQHF TGTGCCAGCAGTTTCAGCGATCAGCCCCAGCATTTT
13 few TRBJ2-7 . TRBV30 CAWSVLADYEQYF TGTGCCTGGAGTGTACTAGCCGACTACGAGCAGTACTTC
13 . TRBJ1-1 . TRBV5-1 CASSLAESTEAFF TGCGCCAGCAGCTTGGCGGAGAGCACTGAAGCTTTCTTT
13 . TRBJ1-2 . TRBV6-5 CASSSTGRNGYTF TGTGCCAGCAGTTCGACGGGGAGGAATGGCTACACCTTC
15 once TRBJ2-1 TRBD2 TRBV5-4 CASSVTSGGYNEQFF TGTGCCAGCAGCGTGACTAGCGGAGGTTACAATGAGCAGTTCTTC
14 . TRBJ2-3 . TRBV5-1 CASSSDWPTDTQYF TGCGCCAGCAGCTCGGACTGGCCCACAGATACGCAGTATTTT
15 few TRBJ1-5 . TRBV18 CASSPRDTSNQPQHF TGTGCCAGCTCACCGAGGGACACTAGCAATCAGCCCCAGCATTTT
18 . TRBJ2-7 . TRBV4-3 CASSQEGGARLVAYEQYF TGCGCCAGCAGCCAAGAAGGAGGGGCGCGTCTCGTCGCCTACGAGCAGTACTTC
14 . TRBJ1-1 TRBD1 TRBV5-1 CASRRTGSDTEAFF TGCGCCAGCAGGCGGACAGGGAGTGACACTGAAGCTTTCTTT
15 . TRBJ1-1 . TRBV15 CATSRDLVRGTEAFF TGTGCCACCAGCAGAGATTTGGTCCGGGGCACTGAAGCTTTCTTT
12 few TRBJ1-1 . TRBV29-1 CSVGEGNTEAFF TGCAGCGTGGGGGAGGGAAACACTGAAGCTTTCTTT
14 few TRBJ2-7 TRBD1 TRBV29-1 CSATPGQGSHEQYF TGCAGCGCCACACCGGGACAGGGGTCCCACGAGCAGTACTTC
14 . TRBJ2-7 TRBD1 TRBV7-9 CASSSTGSQYEQYF TGTGCCAGCAGCTCGACAGGGAGTCAGTACGAGCAGTACTTC
16 few TRBJ2-7 . TRBV27 CASSPSGGAGSYEQYF TGTGCCAGCAGTCCGTCGGGCGGGGCGGGATCCTACGAGCAGTACTTC
15 few TRBJ2-1 TRBD2 TRBV4-3 CASKQWLAENNEQFF TGCGCCAGCAAGCAATGGCTAGCGGAAAACAATGAGCAGTTCTTC
17 . TRBJ2-1 TRBD1 TRBV7-9 CASSLSSNRGPYNEQFF TGTGCCAGCAGCTTAAGCTCCAACAGGGGTCCATACAATGAGCAGTTCTTC
15 few TRBJ2-1 TRBD2 TRBV5-1 CASNKGLAGVDEQFF TGCGCCAGCAATAAGGGACTAGCGGGAGTGGATGAGCAGTTCTTC
14 . TRBJ1-2 . TRBV5-1 CASSPDSMDYGYTF TGCGCCAGCAGCCCCGACTCGATGGACTATGGCTACACCTTC
13 few TRBJ1-1 . TRBV25-1 CASSALRGTEAFF TGTGCCAGCAGTGCATTAAGGGGTACTGAAGCTTTCTTT